A selection of T cell receptor beta chains follows, all from one sample in a study of T-cell reconstitution after alpha-beta-depleted transplantation in children. TCRdb re-called the PCR reads through MiXCR, storing one row per CDR3 protein. The sample shows about 980,000 distinct CDR3 sequences, about 30% of them seen only once. The sample consisted of PBMCs, mostly from graft donor cells, taken 360 days after TCRalphabeta/CD19-depleted stem cell transplant. These receptors were collected from a boy under three years old who had a stem cell transplant for SCID, so the T cells may come from the graft donor. Each CDR3 is given with its conserved first and last residue. Fields, in order: clone size, J gene, V gene, D gene, CDR3 DNA, CDR3 protein. The D gene is left open where the match is weak. Only some rows state a clone size, as once, few, many or a class for expanded clones.

abundance: -; j_gene: TRBJ1-4; v_gene: TRBV7-2; d_gene: -; CDR3nt: TGTGCCAGCAGCTTATCCGGGACAAGAGCAACTAATGAAAAACTGTTTTTT; CDR3aa: CASSLSGTRATNEKLFF
abundance: -; j_gene: TRBJ1-1; v_gene: TRBV5-1; d_gene: -; CDR3nt: TGCGCCAGCAGCTTGGAGGAGGGGAGGGGGACTGAAGCTTTCTTT; CDR3aa: CASSLEEGRGTEAFF
abundance: -; j_gene: TRBJ2-1; v_gene: TRBV5-8; d_gene: -; CDR3nt: TGTGCCAGCAGCTTGGAACACCTTCTATACAATGAGCAGTTCTTC; CDR3aa: CASSLEHLLYNEQFF
abundance: few; j_gene: TRBJ2-5; v_gene: TRBV6-1; d_gene: TRBD1; CDR3nt: TGTGCCAGCAGCAGACTCTACAGGGGTGGAGAGACCCAGTACTTC; CDR3aa: CASSRLYRGGETQYF
abundance: few; j_gene: TRBJ1-2; v_gene: TRBV12-3/TRBV12-4; d_gene: -; CDR3nt: TGTGCCAGCAGGCGGAGAGGGTTCTATGGCTACACCTTC; CDR3aa: CASRRRGFYGYTF
abundance: -; j_gene: TRBJ2-5; v_gene: TRBV12-3/TRBV12-4; d_gene: TRBD1; CDR3nt: TGTGCCAGCAGTCCCCAAGGCAGGGGGCGTCTCGAGACCCAGTACTTC; CDR3aa: CASSPQGRGRLETQYF
abundance: -; j_gene: TRBJ1-1; v_gene: TRBV12-3/TRBV12-4; d_gene: -; CDR3nt: TGTGCCAGCAGCCTTCCGAATGTCAGGTTGACTGAAGCTTTCTTT; CDR3aa: CASSLPNVRLTEAFF
abundance: -; j_gene: TRBJ2-1; v_gene: TRBV7-2; d_gene: TRBD1; CDR3nt: TGTGCCAGCAGCCAGGGACAGGTGGCAATTCGGGAGCAGTTCTTC; CDR3aa: CASSQGQVAIREQFF
abundance: few; j_gene: TRBJ2-3; v_gene: TRBV12-3/TRBV12-4; d_gene: -; CDR3nt: TGTGCCAGCAGTTTAGTGGGGGGTACCGCAGATACGCAGTATTTT; CDR3aa: CASSLVGGTADTQYF
abundance: -; j_gene: TRBJ1-1; v_gene: TRBV29-1; d_gene: -; CDR3nt: TGCAGCGCGGCGCAACAGGGAATGAACACTGAAGCTTTCTTT; CDR3aa: CSAAQQGMNTEAFF
abundance: few; j_gene: TRBJ2-7; v_gene: TRBV5-1; d_gene: -; CDR3nt: TGCGCCAGCAGCTTCCCGACGGACAGCCTTCTCGACGAGCAGTACTTC; CDR3aa: CASSFPTDSLLDEQYF